This T cell receptor beta chain was found in a study of cytomegalovirus exposure and HLA in healthy donors. This CDR3 is 13 amino acids long. Trimming pared 0 bases from V and 4 bases from J, leaving 4 bases between. Germline V lookup: CDR1 SGHNT, CDR2 YYREEE (reference sequence). As regards this clone: The antigen remains unidentified.

13 Jbeta primers and 60 Vbeta primers were used for the PCR. The method was immunoSEQ multiplex PCR; TCRdb's version includes in-frame clones alone and lacks a portion of them. Its listing shows more than 40,000 clones. General study points: High specificity and sensitivity for cytomegalovirus status were reported for the classifier.

V usage is TRBV5-4 and J usage is TRBJ2-2; D is ambiguous. This TCR came from a female donor in good health and CMV-seronegative. The specimen sequenced was PBMCs. DNA for the CDR3: TGTGCCAGCAGCTTGGACAGCACCGGGGAGCTGTTTTTT. Amino acid sequence: CASSLDSTGELFF.